The following is a TCR beta chain sequence with its context. Its antigen is not known. Peripheral blood from each donor was collected in a volume of approximately 9.2 milliliters. This record comes from a study of blood T cells in healthy people across ages. Study-level points and caveats: The long-lived group displayed more naive CD4+ cells, plus higher diversity, than the aged donors did.

With a J-beta primer mix and a sample-barcoded 5' primer, a second PCR ran about 6 to 11 cycles. Each cDNA molecule received a tag from a template-switch adaptor that had 12 random nucleotides. TCRdb recomputed calls from the 5' RACE reads with MiXCR, one row per CDR3 protein. The sample holds roughly 1,500,000 distinct CDR3 sequences; about 35% are singletons and the top ten take around 11%. J lost 0 bases, V lost 4 bases, and 5 bases had no gene match. The CDR3 totals 15 residues. Germline CDR1 and CDR2: SGHRS and YFSETQ. Sequenced input: blood. The chain combines TRBV5-1 with TRBJ2-7; 9 bases align to TRBD1. The TCR was taken from a woman aged 25 to 45 in good health. CDR3 amino acids: CASSARQGGSYEQYF. The CDR3 DNA reads TGCGCCAGCAGCGCAAGACAGGGGGGCTCCTACGAGCAGTACTTC. The variable domain in full, with the rest retrieved from reference TRBV5-1 and TRBJ2-7, is KAGVTQTPRYLIKTRGQQVTLSCSPISGHRSVSWYQQTPGQGLQFLFEYFSETQRNKGNFPGRFSGRQFSNSRSEMNVSTLELGDSALYLCASSARQGGSYEQYFGPGTRLTVT.